The rows below give T cell receptor beta chains drawn from one sample of a study of cytomegalovirus exposure and HLA in healthy donors. Generated by immunoSEQ multiplex PCR, the TCRdb table keeps only in-frame clones and is missing some. The top ten hold less than 7% of the sample, which has around 82,000 clones, about four fifths seen once. The sample comprised PBMCs. The origin of the receptors is a male donor in good health and CMV-seropositive. The CDR3 runs from the conserved cysteine through the conserved F or W. A D gene is named only where the DNA matches it firmly. Not all rows give a size; the values are once, few, many and, for expanded clones, a class.

V gene	clone size	D gene	J gene	CDR3 protein	CDR3 DNA
TRBV5-1	NA	TRBD1	TRBJ1-5	CASSLGQGFDQPQHF	TGCGCCAGCAGCCTAGGACAGGGGTTCGATCAGCCCCAGCATTTT
TRBV14	once	NA	TRBJ2-2	CASSRLPGNTGELFF	TGTGCCAGCAGCCGCCTCCCAGGGAACACCGGGGAGCTGTTTTTT
TRBV5-1	NA	TRBD1	TRBJ2-2	CASSLDPGGLAGELFF	TGCGCCAGCAGCTTGGACCCAGGGGGCTTAGCCGGGGAGCTGTTTTTT
TRBV7-9	few	TRBD1	TRBJ1-5	CSSSLGDRETFWSGQPQHF	TGTTCCAGCAGCTTAGGAGACAGGGAGACCTTTTGGAGCGGTCAGCCCCAGCATTTT
TRBV4-3	NA	TRBD2	TRBJ2-3	CASSQDRTSGVTDTQYF	TGCGCCAGCAGCCAAGATCGGACTAGCGGGGTCACAGATACGCAGTATTTT
TRBV4-1	few	TRBD1	TRBJ2-7	CASSLHGQGSYEQYF	TGCGCCAGCAGCCTCCACGGACAGGGGTCTTACGAGCAGTACTTC
TRBV7-9	few	NA	TRBJ1-5	CASSLGQNQPQHF	TGTGCCAGCAGCTTAGGACAGAATCAGCCCCAGCATTTT
TRBV6-5	NA	TRBD1	TRBJ2-7	CASSSLTGYEQYF	TGTGCCAGCAGTTCCCTGACAGGGTACGAGCAGTACTTC
TRBV28	NA	TRBD1	TRBJ2-7	CASSLRQGIDEQYF	TGTGCCAGCAGTTTGAGACAGGGTATCGACGAGCAGTACTTC
TRBV28	NA	NA	TRBJ2-7	CASSQTDYEQYF	TGTGCCAGCAGCCAGACAGATTACGAGCAGTACTTC
TRBV19	NA	TRBD1	TRBJ1-2	CASKGTGDNYGYTF	TGTGCCAGTAAAGGGACAGGGGATAACTATGGCTACACCTTC
TRBV7-9	NA	NA	TRBJ2-7	CASSLEYGYEQYF	TGTGCCAGCAGCTTAGAGTACGGCTACGAGCAGTACTTC
TRBV6-5	NA	TRBD1	TRBJ1-5	CASSSPDRGQPQHF	TGTGCCAGCAGTTCCCCCGACAGGGGTCAGCCCCAGCATTTT
TRBV18	once	NA	TRBJ2-5	CASSPDRQETQYF	TGTGCCAGCTCACCAGACAGGCAAGAGACCCAGTACTTC
TRBV5-1	NA	NA	TRBJ1-5	CASSLAGRGQPQHF	TGCGCCAGCAGCTTGGCGGGTCGGGGACAGCCCCAGCATTTT
TRBV5-1	many	NA	TRBJ2-5	CASSAGEETQYF	TGCGCCAGCAGCGCAGGCGAAGAGACCCAGTACTTC